The rows below give T cell receptor beta chains drawn from one sample of a study of Ad26.COV2.S vaccination and SARS-CoV-2 variants. The assay was immunoSEQ multiplex PCR, and TCRdb's table has in-frame clones only and misses some. This repertoire shows 350,000 to 450,000 clones, under 90% found once; its top ten account for almost 7.5%. The sample was peripheral blood, taken in a trial of Ad26.COV2.S vaccine versus placebo. The receptor source for this set is a person between 18 and 59 years old who received the Ad26.COV2.S COVID-19 vaccine or a placebo. The conserved cysteine and the conserved F or W are not part of the CDR3 here. Size values are once, few and many counts, or a class for expanded clones, and some rows have none.

j_call v_call clone_size cdr3_aa
TRBJ2-2 TRBV7-9 once ASSFGGTGELF
TRBJ1-1 TRBV28 - ASSPGTVGTEAF
TRBJ2-1 TRBV7-8 - ASSPRTSGGADNEQF
TRBJ1-1 TRBV28 - ASSFYYGRGGNTEAF
TRBJ2-7 TRBV18 once ASSPGTGGLSEQY
TRBJ1-6 TRBV18 - ASSPDRKTSPLH
TRBJ1-2 TRBV19 few ASSMESSVRHGYT
TRBJ2-2 TRBV21-1 - ASSKIENTGELF
TRBJ1-6 TRBV4-1 - ASSQEGVTGAYNSPLH
TRBJ1-2 TRBV6-6 - ASSYVLRGANYGYT
TRBJ2-1 TRBV12-3/TRBV12-4 - ASTAGGNEQF
TRBJ1-1 TRBV5-1 few ASSLAGGARTEAF
TRBJ1-2 TRBV5-4 - ASSLRVDYGYT
TRBJ1-5 TRBV9 - ASSPESGPNQPQH
TRBJ1-2 TRBV11-2 once ASSLAGESGYT
TRBJ1-1 TRBV7-2 few ASSFRDSAEAF
TRBJ2-2 TRBV4-3 - ASSHGGGGGTGELF
TRBJ2-3 TRBV19 - ASSMLGFLTDTQY
TRBJ1-1 TRBV6-2/TRBV6-3 - ASSSPRGPLNTEAF
TRBJ2-7 TRBV7-9 many ASSLGFSGRDEQY
TRBJ1-6 TRBV2 - ASSGGLLNSPLH
TRBJ1-6 TRBV10-3 few AISGVDRVNSPLH
TRBJ2-1 TRBV7-2 once ASSPQSGGGSEQF
TRBJ2-6 TRBV19 - ASSIGHRSGANVLT
TRBJ2-5 TRBV6-2/TRBV6-3 - ASSRIGTSGGGQETQY
TRBJ2-1 TRBV11-2 - ASSPVYSYNEQF
TRBJ1-5 TRBV4-2 - ASSQEGQGSNQPQH
TRBJ1-2 TRBV5-4 - ASSLWAYGERLANYGYT
TRBJ2-3 TRBV2 - ASVLAGGPTDTQY
TRBJ2-1 TRBV5-1 - ASSSDSLRGEQF
TRBJ1-4 TRBV24-1 - ATSDPGTGGEYSEKLF
TRBJ1-3 TRBV9 - ASSVDEGSSPGNTIY
TRBJ1-2 TRBV6-1 - ASSEPPTLYT
TRBJ2-3 TRBV9 - ASSTVASLTDTQY
TRBJ2-7 TRBV4-1 - ASSQDLEAGFSYEQY
TRBJ2-3 TRBV18 - ASSGASTDTQY
TRBJ1-4 TRBV25-1 - ASSKTGGENEKLF
TRBJ2-5 TRBV2 - ASTSGTSGGRTQY
TRBJ2-5 TRBV24-1 - ATSDSMEETQY
TRBJ1-1 TRBV20-1 - SASRARENTEAF
TRBJ2-1 TRBV6-1 - ASSAMVGTSGTDEQF
TRBJ2-5 TRBV7-9 - ASSLDYQETQY
TRBJ1-2 TRBV9 - ASSATGGGYT
TRBJ1-6 TRBV14 - ASSRPTEQMGPLH
TRBJ1-2 TRBV6-2/TRBV6-3 once ASSYEVRGVYGYT
TRBJ2-5 TRBV4-3 - ASSQDRGRETQY
TRBJ1-2 TRBV5-1 - ASSLTGVNYGYT
TRBJ2-6 TRBV4-3 - ASSQVSVSPWAGANVLT
TRBJ1-2 TRBV11-3 - ASSSGTGYYGYT
TRBJ2-7 TRBV9 once ASAPGAAITYEQY
TRBJ1-1 TRBV19 - ASSRAGSMNTEAF